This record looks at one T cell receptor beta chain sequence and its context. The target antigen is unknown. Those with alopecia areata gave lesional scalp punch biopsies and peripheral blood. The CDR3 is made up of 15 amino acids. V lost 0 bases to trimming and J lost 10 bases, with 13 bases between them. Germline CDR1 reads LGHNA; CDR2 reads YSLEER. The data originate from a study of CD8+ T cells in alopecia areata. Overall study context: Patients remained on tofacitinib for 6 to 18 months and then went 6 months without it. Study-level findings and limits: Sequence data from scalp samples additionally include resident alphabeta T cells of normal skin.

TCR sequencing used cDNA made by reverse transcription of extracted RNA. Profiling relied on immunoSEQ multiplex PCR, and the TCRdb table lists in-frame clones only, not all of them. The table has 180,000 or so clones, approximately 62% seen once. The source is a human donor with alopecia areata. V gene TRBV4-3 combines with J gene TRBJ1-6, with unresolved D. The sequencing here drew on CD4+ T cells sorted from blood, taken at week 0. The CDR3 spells CASSQDLRAGSPLHF. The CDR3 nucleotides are TGCGCCAGCAGCCAAGATTTGAGGGCTGGGTCACCCCTCCACTTT.